Listed here are 16 T cell receptor beta chains from one sample, sequenced in a study of T cell changes during pregnancy in multiple sclerosis. Assay: immunoSEQ multiplex PCR; the TCRdb copy retains only in-frame clones and omits some. The sample lists 70,000 or so clones, nearly 95% occurring once. Source: CD4+ T cells from peripheral blood mononuclear cells, taken after pregnancy. All receptors derive from a female donor with multiple sclerosis, enrolled in a pregnancy study.

This chain uses TRBV5-8 with TRBJ1-2, with D tentatively TRBD1 (6 bases). The CDR3 length is 15 residues. Trimming took 0 bases from V and 3 from J, leaving 12 bases between them. From germline, CDR1 is SGHTS and CDR2 YDEGEE. The CDR3 loop is CASSLGGQLYYGYTF. CDR3 sequence (DNA): TGTGCCAGCAGCTTGGGCGGACAGCTCTACTATGGCTACACCTTC.

CDR3 nucleotides: TGTGCCAGCAGTTACGCGGGACAGCAAGAGACCCAGTACTTC. It codes for CASSYAGQQETQYF. This chain connects TRBV6-6 to TRBJ2-5; maybe TRBD1 (7 bases). Germline CDR1 is MNHNY and CDR2 is SVGAGI (reference sequence). This CDR3 is 14 amino acids long. The germline V and J ends were trimmed by 2 bases and 2 bases, with 9 bases remaining between them.

This chain links TRBV9 with TRBJ2-2; 8 bases match TRBD2. V gave up 5 bases and J gave up 7 bases; unmatched junction bases: 10. Germline V gene data show CDR1 as SGDLS and CDR2 as YYNGEE. This CDR3 has 15 residues. CDR3: CASSAPPGGGGELFF. In DNA, the CDR3 is TGTGCCAGCAGTGCCCCCCCCGGGGGGGGCGGGGAGCTGTTTTTT. The full variable domain, completed using reference TRBV9 and TRBJ2-2, is DSGVTQTPKHLITATGQRVTLRCSPRSGDLSVYWYQQSLDQGLQFLIQYYNGEERAKGNILERFSAQQFPDLHSELNLSSLELGDSALYFCASSAPPGGGGELFFGEGSRLTVL.

The genes are TRBV5-1 and TRBJ2-7; a possible D gene is TRBD1 (5 bases). V was shortened by 0 bases and J by 0 bases, with 13 bases between the two germline ends. In germline, CDR1 is SGHRS, CDR2 YFSETQ. This CDR3 has 16 amino acids. CDR3 protein: CASSLAAGLSSYEQYF. CDR3 nucleotide sequence: TGCGCCAGCAGCTTGGCTGCAGGGCTCAGCTCCTACGAGCAGTACTTC. The entire variable domain, with the rest obtained from reference TRBV5-1 and TRBJ2-7, is as follows: KAGVTQTPRYLIKTRGQQVTLSCSPISGHRSVSWYQQTPGQGLQFLFEYFSETQRNKGNFPGRFSGRQFSNSRSEMNVSTLELGDSALYLCASSLAAGLSSYEQYFGPGTRLTVT.

J is TRBJ2-7 and V is TRBV28; no clear D gene. Trimming shortened V by 8 bases and J by 0 bases, and 11 bases separated the two germline ends. The CDR3 extends over 13 amino acids. CDR1 is MDHEN, CDR2 SYDVKM, per germline. The CDR3 bases are TGTGCCAGCGGCCGAGGCGACTCCTACGAGCAGTACTTC. Amino acids: CASGRGDSYEQYF.

The count of this clone is one. The genes are TRBV7-8 and TRBJ2-7; 8 positions agree with TRBD2. Germline trimming cut 0 bases from V and 7 bases from J; bases unmatched to any gene: 5. Germline values: CDR1 SGHVS, CDR2 FQNEAQ. This CDR3 region has 14 residues. The CDR3 region is CASSLATIAGEQYF. The CDR3 nucleotides read TGTGCCAGCAGCTTAGCTACCATAGCGGGAGAGCAGTACTTC.

A single count supports this clone. The CDR3 nucleotides are TGTGCCATCAGTGAGTTCCCCCCAGCGGGCCGCACAGATACGCAGTATTTT. This gives the protein CAISEFPPAGRTDTQYF. The rearrangement joins TRBV10-3 to TRBJ2-3, with D perhaps TRBD2 (6 bases). CDR3 size: 17 residues. Trimming removed 1 base at V and 1 base at J, with 15 bases between. The germline V gene encodes CDR1 ENHRY and CDR2 SYGVKD.

This chain's CDR3 is CASSLAFSYNEQFF. The CDR3 DNA sequence: TGTGCCAGCAGCTTAGCGTTCTCCTACAATGAGCAGTTCTTC. J is TRBJ2-1 and V is TRBV7-3, with unresolved D. V lost 2 bases, J lost 0 bases, and 5 bases lay in between. The CDR3 runs 14 residues. CDR1 and CDR2 (germline): SGHTA, FQGTGA.

CDR3 loop: CASSVGTGKDYGYTF. CDR3 DNA sequence: TGTGCCAGCAGTGTCGGGACAGGGAAGGACTATGGCTACACCTTC. J is TRBJ1-2 and V is TRBV27; TRBD1 agrees at 9 bases. Germline loops: CDR1 MNHEY, CDR2 SMNVEV (reference sequence). Trimming removed 5 bases from V and 3 bases from J; junction bases left unmatched: 7. This CDR3 is 15 amino acids long.

This chain joins TRBV6-1 and TRBJ2-5; 7 bases are shared with TRBD2. CDR1 and CDR2 (germline): MNHNS, SASEGT. There are 13 residues in the CDR3. V trimming: 7 bases; J trimming: 3 bases; junction bases outside the gene matches: 5. Written as DNA, the CDR3 is TGTGCCAGCACCTGGGGGGGGGAAGAGACCCAGTACTTC. Translation gives CASTWGGEETQYF.

J is TRBJ1-5 and V is TRBV27; TRBD1 matches at 8 bases. V trimming: 4 bases; J trimming: 3 bases; junction bases outside the gene matches: 26. The germline gives CDR1 MNHEY, CDR2 SMNVEV (reference sequence). The CDR3 spans 22 residues. CDR3 DNA: TGTGCCAGCAGTTCCCTCAAACTCGGACAGGGCATAGAGTGGGTCAACAATCAGCCCCAGCATTTT. Amino acid sequence: CASSSLKLGQGIEWVNNQPQHF.

This clone came up once. The rearrangement links TRBV9 to TRBJ2-2, with 9 bases aligning to TRBD2. Germline loops: CDR1 SGDLS, CDR2 YYNGEE. V was clipped by 3 bases and J by 6 bases; unmatched bases: 6. The CDR3 is 15 residues long. This CDR3 reads CASSARGTSPGELFF. The CDR3 DNA sequence: TGTGCCAGCAGCGCCCGGGGGACTAGCCCCGGGGAGCTGTTTTTT. The full variable domain, in which reference TRBV9 and TRBJ2-2 provide the parts outside the CDR3, is DSGVTQTPKHLITATGQRVTLRCSPRSGDLSVYWYQQSLDQGLQFLIQYYNGEERAKGNILERFSAQQFPDLHSELNLSSLELGDSALYFCASSARGTSPGELFFGEGSRLTVL.

The chain is built from TRBV5-8 and TRBJ2-2; 10 bases align to TRBD2. CDR1 and CDR2 (germline): SGHTS, YDEGEE. The CDR3 length is 16 residues. The J segment lost 6 bases and the V segment lost 1 base, leaving 6 bases of the junction unmatched. The CDR3 sequence is CASSLRLAGVAGELFF. In DNA form, the CDR3 reads TGTGCCAGCAGCTTGCGCCTAGCGGGAGTGGCCGGGGAGCTGTTTTTT.

The chain links TRBV1 to TRBJ2-6; the table's D call TRBD2 went unverified against the DNA. TRBV1 is designated a pseudogene. This CDR3 is 17 amino acids long. The CDR3: CTSSPSGAGTGANVLTF. As DNA, the CDR3 is TGCACCAGCAGCCCCAGCGGGGCAGGGACCGGGGCCAACGTCCTGACTTTC.

This clone was picked up a small number of times. This rearrangement joins TRBV5-6 to TRBJ1-1; TRBD1 agrees at 7 bases. There are 15 residues in the CDR3. V was clipped by 5 bases and J by 0 bases; unmatched bases: 7. Germline V CDR1 and CDR2: SGHDT, YYEEEE. The CDR3 protein is CASRFSDRLNTEAFF. CDR3 DNA: TGTGCCAGCAGGTTTTCGGACAGGCTGAACACTGAAGCTTTCTTT.

This clone showed up just once. The genes are TRBV14 and TRBJ1-5, with D possibly matching TRBD1 (6 bases). CDR1 SGHDN and CDR2 FVKESK come from the germline V gene. V lost 3 bases to trimming and J lost 7 bases, with 16 bases between them. This CDR3 comprises 15 residues. The CDR3 bases are TGTGCCAGCAGCCAGGGTACAGGGTCTGGACAGCCCCAGCATTTT. It codes for CASSQGTGSGQPQHF.